Listed here are 9 T cell receptor beta chains from one sample, sequenced in a study of shared clonotypes between healthy human individuals. Some clones are missing from TCRdb's copy, which holds only in-frame ones; the method was immunoSEQ multiplex PCR. The table has 2,500,000 or so clones, under 95% seen once. Sequencing used naive CD4+ T cells from PBMCs. Sample subset: CD45RA+ positively selected. The receptor source for this set is a man in his late teens or twenties in good health. Some clones in this sample may be carry-over from other donors' samples.

CDR3 nucleotide sequence: TGTGCCAGCAGGGACGTCAGCTCTGGAAACACCATATATTTT. It translates to CASRDVSSGNTIYF. The rearrangement links TRBV27 to TRBJ1-3; D gene unclear. Trimming left V 6 bases short and J 0 bases short, with 9 bases between. The CDR3 is 14 amino acids. The V gene's germline CDR1 is MNHEY and CDR2 SMNVEV (reference sequence).

This clone has more than one count but fewer than ten. Other DNA sequences within the sample encode an identical CDR3. This sequence joins TRBV5-1 and TRBJ1-4; 9 bases map to TRBD1. V shed 4 bases and J 7 bases; nucleotides not matched to a gene: 5. The CDR3 sequence is 14 residues long. CDR1 SGHRS and CDR2 YFSETQ come from the germline V gene. The CDR3 reads CASSPGQGVEKLFF. Here the CDR3 DNA reads TGCGCCAGCAGCCCGGGACAGGGCGTTGAAAAACTGTTTTTT.

The rearrangement joins TRBV6-6 to TRBJ2-7; perhaps TRBD1 as D (6 bases). CDR3 length equals 14 residues. Deletions cut 6 bases from V and 2 bases from J, with 14 bases between. Germline values: CDR1 MNHNY, CDR2 SVGAGI (reference sequence). CDR3 protein: CASSKPGTPYEQYF. CDR3 nucleotides: TGTGCCAGCAGCAAACCCGGGACACCCTACGAGCAGTACTTC.

The chain joins TRBV4-2 to TRBJ2-1; 10 nucleotides align to TRBD2. CDR1 is LGHNA, CDR2 YNFKEQ, per germline. This CDR3 comprises 15 residues. V trimming: 5 bases; J trimming: 7 bases; junction bases outside the gene matches: 8. The CDR3 loop is CASSATAGGPNEQFF. DNA for the CDR3: TGTGCCAGCAGCGCAACAGCGGGAGGGCCAAATGAGCAGTTCTTC.

The sample holds one count of this clone. CDR3 nucleotides: TGCGCCAGCAGCTTGATCGCGGGAGGGAGCTCCTACGAGCAGTACTTC. Its translation: CASSLIAGGSSYEQYF. V usage is TRBV5-1 and J usage is TRBJ2-7; 9 bases agree with TRBD2. The CDR3 is 16 residues long. V dropped 1 base and J dropped 0; count of bases not matched to a gene: 5. CDR1 and CDR2 (germline): SGHRS, YFSETQ.

The chain joins TRBV10-1 to TRBJ2-7; perhaps TRBD2 as D (6 bases). CDR1 and CDR2 from the germline V gene are WNHNN and SYGVQD (reference sequence). Trimming cost V 5 bases and J 7 bases, with 18 bases left between them. CDR3 size: 14 residues. For the CDR3, the DNA is TGCGCCAGCAGTAGGCAGAAAGGAGGGCGTGAGCAGTACTTC. This gives the protein CASSRQKGGREQYF.

V gene TRBV25-1 combines with J gene TRBJ1-1; perhaps TRBD1 as D (5 bases). Trimming took 0 bases from V and 11 from J, leaving 10 bases between them. This CDR3 spans 12 amino acids. Germline V gene sequence: CDR1 MGHDK, CDR2 SYGVNS. As DNA, the CDR3 is TGTGCCAGCAGTGAATATATGGAGGGGGCTTTCTTT. Translating it yields CASSEYMEGAFF.

This rearrangement joins TRBV7-2 to TRBJ1-2; D is unresolved. CDR1 and CDR2 from the germline V gene are SGHTA and FQGNSA. The CDR3 runs to 15 residues. With 3 bases removed from V and 2 bases from J, the gap between germline ends came to 13 bases. In nucleotides, the CDR3 is TGTGCCAGCAGCTTTTCCGCCGGGGAGAACTATGGCTACACCTTC. Protein: CASSFSAGENYGYTF.

This sequence joins TRBV29-1 and TRBJ2-3, with TRBD1 identical over 8 bases. This CDR3 has 12 residues. Germline V lookup: CDR1 SQVTM, CDR2 ANQGSEA. V lost 6 bases, J lost 3 bases, and 2 bases stayed unmatched. DNA for the CDR3: TGCAGCGTGGACAGGGAGACAGATACGCAGTATTTT. Protein product: CSVDRETDTQYF.